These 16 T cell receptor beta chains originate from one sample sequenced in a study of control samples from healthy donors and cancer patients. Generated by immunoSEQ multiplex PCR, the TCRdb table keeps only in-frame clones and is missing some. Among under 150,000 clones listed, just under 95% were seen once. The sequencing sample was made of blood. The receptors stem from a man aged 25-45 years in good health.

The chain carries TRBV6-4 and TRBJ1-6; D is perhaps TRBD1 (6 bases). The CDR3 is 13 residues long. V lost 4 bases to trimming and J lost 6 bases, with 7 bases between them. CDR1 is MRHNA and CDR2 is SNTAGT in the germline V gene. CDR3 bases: TGTGCCAGCAGTGTGGACAGTAATTCACCCCTCCACTTT. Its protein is CASSVDSNSPLHF.

The CDR3 spells CAWTPRDTQYF. The CDR3 nucleotides are TGTGCCTGGACTCCACGGGATACGCAGTATTTT. The rearrangement joins TRBV30 to TRBJ2-3; D ambiguous. The CDR3 covers 11 residues. The V and J ends lost 4 bases and 6 bases respectively, with 8 bases between them. Germline assignment: CDR1 GTSNPN and CDR2 SVGIG (reference sequence).

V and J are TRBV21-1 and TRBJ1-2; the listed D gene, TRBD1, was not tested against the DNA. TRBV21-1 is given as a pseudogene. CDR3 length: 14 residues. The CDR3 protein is CASRRDRVPYGYTF. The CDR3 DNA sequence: TGTGCCAGCCGACGGGACAGGGTGCCCTATGGCTACACCTTC.

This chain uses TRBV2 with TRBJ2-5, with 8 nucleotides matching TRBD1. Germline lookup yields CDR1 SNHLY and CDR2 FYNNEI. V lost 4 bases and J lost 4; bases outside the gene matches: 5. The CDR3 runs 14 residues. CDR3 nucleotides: TGTGCCAGCAGTGGACAGGGGTTGATAGAGACCCAGTACTTC. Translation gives CASSGQGLIETQYF. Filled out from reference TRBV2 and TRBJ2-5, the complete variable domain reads EPEVTQTPSHQVTQMGQEVILRCVPISNHLYFYWYRQILGQKVEFLVSFYNNEISEKSEIFDDQFSVERPDGSNFTLKIRSTKLEDSAMYFCASSGQGLIETQYFGPGTRLLVL.

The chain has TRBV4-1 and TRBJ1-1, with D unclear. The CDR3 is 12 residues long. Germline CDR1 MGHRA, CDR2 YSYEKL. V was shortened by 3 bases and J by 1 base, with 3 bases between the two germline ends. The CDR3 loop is CASSQGNTEAFF. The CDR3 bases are TGCGCCAGCAGCCAGGGGAACACTGAAGCTTTCTTT.

The CDR3 DNA is TGTGCCAGCTCACCCTACAGGGGGCACTCCTACGAGCAGTACTTC. Protein: CASSPYRGHSYEQYF. This sequence joins TRBV18 and TRBJ2-7, with 9 bases matching TRBD1. The CDR3 is 15 residues long. V lost 3 bases, J lost 0 bases, and 3 bases stayed unmatched. Per the germline V gene, CDR1 is KGHSH and CDR2 is LQKENI.

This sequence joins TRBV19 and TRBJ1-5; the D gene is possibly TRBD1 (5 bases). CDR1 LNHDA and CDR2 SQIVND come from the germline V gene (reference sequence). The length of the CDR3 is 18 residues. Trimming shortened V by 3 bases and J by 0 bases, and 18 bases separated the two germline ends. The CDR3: CASSIEEVWGYSNQPQHF. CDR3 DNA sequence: TGTGCCAGTAGTATCGAGGAGGTGTGGGGGTATAGCAATCAGCCCCAGCATTTT.

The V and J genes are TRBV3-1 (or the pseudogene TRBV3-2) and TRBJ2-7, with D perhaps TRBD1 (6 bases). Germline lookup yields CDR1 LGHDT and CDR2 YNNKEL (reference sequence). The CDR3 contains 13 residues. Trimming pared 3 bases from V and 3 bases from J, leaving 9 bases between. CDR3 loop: CASSQGHLYEQYF. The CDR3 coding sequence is TGTGCCAGCAGCCAGGGACACCTCTACGAGCAGTACTTC.

CDR3 sequence: CASSQWGQENTEAFF. The CDR3, as DNA: TGCGCCAGCAGCCAATGGGGGCAGGAGAACACTGAAGCTTTCTTT. The V call is TRBV4-1, the J call TRBJ1-1; tentatively, D is TRBD1 (6 bases). This CDR3 spans 15 amino acids. Germline values: CDR1 MGHRA, CDR2 YSYEKL. Trimming shortened V by 2 bases and J by 1 base, and 11 bases separated the two germline ends.

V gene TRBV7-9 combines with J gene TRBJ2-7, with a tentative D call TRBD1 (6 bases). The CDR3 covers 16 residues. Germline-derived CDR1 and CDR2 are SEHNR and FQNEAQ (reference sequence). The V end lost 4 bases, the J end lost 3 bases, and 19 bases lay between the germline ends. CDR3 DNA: TGTGCCAGCAGCTCCCAGGGGACCCAGAGGGACTACGAGCAGTACTTC. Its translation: CASSSQGTQRDYEQYF.

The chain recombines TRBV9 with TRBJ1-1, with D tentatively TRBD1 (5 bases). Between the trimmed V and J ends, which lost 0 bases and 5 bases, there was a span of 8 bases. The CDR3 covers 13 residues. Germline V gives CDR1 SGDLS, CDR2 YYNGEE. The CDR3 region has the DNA TGTGCCAGCAGCGTAGACGGGGGGACTGAAGCTTTCTTT. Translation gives CASSVDGGTEAFF.

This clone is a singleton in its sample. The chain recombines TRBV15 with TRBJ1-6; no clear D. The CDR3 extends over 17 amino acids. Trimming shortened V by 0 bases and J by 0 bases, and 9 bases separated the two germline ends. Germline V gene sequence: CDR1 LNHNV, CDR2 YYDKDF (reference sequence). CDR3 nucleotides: TGTGCCACCAGCAGAGATTTCGGGTCCTCCTATAATTCACCCCTCCACTTT. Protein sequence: CATSRDFGSSYNSPLHF.

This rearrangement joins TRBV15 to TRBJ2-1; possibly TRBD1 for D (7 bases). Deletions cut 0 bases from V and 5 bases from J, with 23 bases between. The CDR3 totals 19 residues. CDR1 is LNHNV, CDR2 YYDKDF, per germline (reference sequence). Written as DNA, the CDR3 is TGTGCCACCAGCAGAGATCCTTCCCCCGAGGAGGGGGCCCACAATGAGCAGTTCTTC. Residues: CATSRDPSPEEGAHNEQFF. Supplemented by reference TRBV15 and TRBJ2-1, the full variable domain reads DAMVIQNPRYQVTQFGKPVTLSCSQTLNHNVMYWYQQKSSQAPKLLFHYYDKDFNNEADTPDNFQSRRPNTSFCFLDIRSPGLGDTAMYLCATSRDPSPEEGAHNEQFFGPGTRLTVL.

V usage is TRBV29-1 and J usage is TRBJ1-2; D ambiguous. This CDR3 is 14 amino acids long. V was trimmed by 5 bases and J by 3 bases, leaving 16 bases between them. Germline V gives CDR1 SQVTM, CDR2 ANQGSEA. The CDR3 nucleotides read TGCAGCGTTTCTAATCCGGCAGTCGACTATGGCTACACCTTC. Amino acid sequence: CSVSNPAVDYGYTF.

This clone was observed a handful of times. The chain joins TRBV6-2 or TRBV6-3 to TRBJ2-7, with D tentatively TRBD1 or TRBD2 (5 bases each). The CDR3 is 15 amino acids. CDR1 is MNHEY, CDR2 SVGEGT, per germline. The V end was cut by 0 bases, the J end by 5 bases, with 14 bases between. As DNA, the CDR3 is TGTGCCAGCAGTTACTCGATCGGGACCTCGGACGAGCAGTACTTC. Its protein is CASSYSIGTSDEQYF.

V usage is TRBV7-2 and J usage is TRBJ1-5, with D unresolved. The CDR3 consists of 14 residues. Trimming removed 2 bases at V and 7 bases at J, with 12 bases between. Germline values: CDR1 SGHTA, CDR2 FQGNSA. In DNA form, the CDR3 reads TGTGCCAGCAGCTTATTCTCGCTAGGACAGCCCCAGCATTTT. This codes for CASSLFSLGQPQHF.